The next 30 T cell receptor beta chains were all read from a single sample in a study of blood T cell repertoires in COVID-19. Clones were sequenced by immunoSEQ multiplex PCR, and TCRdb holds only the in-frame ones, with some missing. Of some 110,000 clones detected, roughly nine tenths appear once; the ten largest clones hold around 2%. Sequenced sample: peripheral blood. Source of these receptors: a man in his fifties or sixties with COVID-19, enrolled during active disease.

The CDR3 DNA is TGTGCCAGCAGCCAAAATTCGGGACTAGCGTACGAGCAGTACGTC. It translates to CASSQNSGLAYEQYV. The chain has TRBV3-1 (or the pseudogene TRBV3-2) and TRBJ2-7; 10 positions match TRBD2. Trimming at V came to 2 bases and at J to 4 bases, leaving 5 bases not matched to a gene. This CDR3 spans 15 amino acids. Germline V lookup: CDR1 LGHDT, CDR2 YNNKEL (reference sequence).

The rearrangement links TRBV14 to TRBJ2-1; 8 nucleotides line up with TRBD2. With 1 base clipped from V and 4 bases from J, the junction kept 12 bases outside the gene matches. CDR3 length: 18 residues. The germline CDR1 and CDR2 sequences are SGHDN and FVKESK. CDR3 sequence reads: CASSQGRSAGGPYNEQFF. Written as DNA, the CDR3 is TGTGCCAGCAGCCAAGGACGATCGGCGGGAGGACCTTACAATGAGCAGTTCTTC.

CDR3 residues: CASSSPSGSAKNIQYF. In DNA form, the CDR3 reads TGTGCCAGCAGTTCCCCTAGCGGGTCAGCCAAAAACATTCAGTACTTC. The chain is built from TRBV28 and TRBJ2-4, with 8 bases aligning to TRBD2. The CDR3 sequence is 16 residues long. CDR1 and CDR2 (germline): MDHEN, SYDVKM. J lost 0 bases, V lost 4 bases, and 5 bases had no gene match.

The chain combines TRBV19 with TRBJ2-2; 8 bases are a match to TRBD1. The J segment lost 2 bases and the V segment lost 5 bases, leaving 4 bases of the junction unmatched. This CDR3 is 15 amino acids long. Germline CDR1 reads LNHDA; CDR2 reads SQIVND (reference sequence). The chain's CDR3 is CASSPTGVNTGELFF. Written as DNA, the CDR3 is TGTGCCAGTAGTCCGACAGGGGTCAACACCGGGGAGCTGTTTTTT. Full variable domain (outside the CDR3, taken from reference TRBV19 and TRBJ2-2): DGGITQSPKYLFRKEGQNVTLSCEQNLNHDAMYWYRQDPGQGLRLIYYSQIVNDFQKGDIAEGYSVSREKKESFPLTVTSAQKNPTAFYLCASSPTGVNTGELFFGEGSRLTVL.

The rearrangement uses TRBV4-2 and TRBJ2-7; D is perhaps TRBD2 (6 bases). The CDR3 spans 13 residues. Germline assignment: CDR1 LGHNA and CDR2 YNFKEQ. The V end lost 5 bases, the J end lost 3 bases, and 11 bases lay between the germline ends. This chain's CDR3 is CASSWGENYEQYF. The DNA for the CDR3 is TGTGCCAGCAGCTGGGGGGAGAACTACGAGCAGTACTTC.

The J gene is TRBJ1-1, the V gene TRBV29-1; D unclear. Germline values: CDR1 SQVTM, CDR2 ANQGSEA. Trimming left V 6 bases short and J 4 bases short, with 9 bases between. This CDR3 spans 11 amino acids. The DNA of the CDR3 is TGCAGCGTGGGCTCCTCCACTGAAGCTTTCTTT. It encodes CSVGSSTEAFF.

This clone occurred a few times. The V call is TRBV6-5, the J call TRBJ2-5; TRBD1 might be the D (5 bases). Trimming pared 6 bases from V and 3 bases from J, leaving 11 bases between. This CDR3 has 13 amino acids. Germline V gene data show CDR1 as MNHEY and CDR2 as SVGAGI. Here the CDR3 reads CASRVDSKETQYF. The CDR3, as DNA: TGTGCCAGCAGGGTTGACAGCAAAGAGACCCAGTACTTC.

This chain links TRBV4-1 with TRBJ2-7, with TRBD1 matching over 7 bases. V lost 0 bases, J lost 2 bases, and 4 bases stayed unmatched. The germline CDR1 and CDR2 sequences are MGHRA and YSYEKL. The CDR3 spans 15 residues. This CDR3 is CASSQEGDSTYEQYV. DNA of the CDR3: TGCGCCAGCAGCCAAGAGGGGGACAGTACCTACGAGCAGTACGTC.

The CDR3 reads CASSIGLMNTEAFF. Written as DNA, the CDR3 is TGTGCCAGTAGTATAGGGCTGATGAACACTGAAGCTTTCTTT. The chain joins TRBV19 to TRBJ1-1, with D uncertain. The germline V gene has CDR1 LNHDA and CDR2 SQIVND (reference sequence). The CDR3 is made up of 14 amino acids. With 1 base removed from V and 0 bases from J, the gap between germline ends came to 6 bases.

The genes are TRBV7-3 and TRBJ2-2, with 8 positions matching TRBD1. The CDR3 spans 13 residues. Germline V CDR1 and CDR2: SGHTA, FQGTGA. The V segment lost 5 bases and the J segment 8 bases; nucleotides outside the gene matches: 4. CDR3 sequence reads: CASSVDRAGELFF. CDR3 sequence (DNA): TGTGCCAGCAGCGTGGACAGGGCTGGGGAGCTGTTTTTT.

The CDR3 protein is CASSLGPGQGLGLGYTF. The CDR3 nucleotides are TGTGCCAGCAGCTTAGGCCCGGGACAGGGCCTGGGTCTTGGCTACACCTTC. J is TRBJ1-2 and V is TRBV7-8, with 9 positions matching TRBD1. The ends lost 1 base at V and 7 bases at J; junction bases unmatched: 13. The CDR3 covers 17 residues. CDR1 is SGHVS and CDR2 is FQNEAQ in the germline V gene. The full variable domain, completed using reference TRBV7-8 and TRBJ1-2, is GAGVSQSPRYKVAKRGQDVALRCDPISGHVSLFWYQQALGQGPEFLTYFQNEAQLDKSGLPSDRFFAERPEGSVSTLKIQRTQQEDSAVYLCASSLGPGQGLGLGYTFGSGTRLTVV.

The chain employs TRBV13 and TRBJ2-1; 9 bases align to TRBD2. The CDR3 length is 14 residues. The germline CDR1 and CDR2 sequences are PRHDT and FYEKMQ (reference sequence). V gave up 5 bases and J gave up 3 bases; unmatched junction bases: 2. The CDR3 sequence: CASSGGRGYNEQFF. DNA of the CDR3: TGTGCCAGCAGCGGCGGGAGGGGCTACAATGAGCAGTTCTTC.

V and J are TRBV12-3 or TRBV12-4 and TRBJ2-3, with D tentatively TRBD2 (6 bases). Trimming took off 1 base at V and 6 bases at J, with 8 bases between the two ends. The CDR3 length is 13 residues. For the CDR3, the DNA is TGTGCCAGCAGTTTAGATCGGGAGGATACGCAGTATTTT. The encoded protein is CASSLDREDTQYF.

J is TRBJ2-7 and V is TRBV5-5; TRBD1 aligns across 8 bases. Trimming cost V 4 bases and J 3 bases; bases outside gene matches: 6. CDR3 length: 14 amino acids. The germline V gene has CDR1 SGHKS and CDR2 YYEKEE (reference sequence). As DNA, the CDR3 is TGTGCCAGCAGCCTCGGACAGGGAGACTACGAGCAGTACTTC. The encoded protein is CASSLGQGDYEQYF.

Only a few counts were recorded for this clone. The rearrangement links TRBV19 to TRBJ2-4; 12 bases are shared with TRBD1. The CDR3 spans 18 residues. V shed 6 bases, J shed 8 bases, and the junction held 17 bases outside the gene matches. Germline V gives CDR1 LNHDA, CDR2 SQIVND (reference sequence). As DNA, the CDR3 is TGTGCCAGTAGCCCACCGGTGGGGACAGGGGGCTCGGCGGACATTCAGTACTTC. Encoded protein: CASSPPVGTGGSADIQYF.

The chain joins TRBV30 to TRBJ1-4, with 8 bases fitting TRBD1. Germline CDR1 and CDR2: GTSNPN and SVGIG (reference sequence). The CDR3 totals 14 residues. With 2 bases clipped from V and 11 bases from J, the junction kept 10 bases outside the gene matches. This chain's CDR3 is CAWSSFGQGGKLFF. CDR3 nucleotide sequence: TGTGCCTGGAGTTCATTCGGACAGGGAGGGAAACTGTTTTTT. Full variable domain (rest looked up from reference TRBV30 and TRBJ1-4): SQTIHQWPATLVQPVGSPLSLECTVEGTSNPNLYWYRQAAGRGLQLLFYSVGIGQISSEVPQNLSASRPQDRQFILSSKKLLLSDSGFYLCAWSSFGQGGKLFFGSGTQLSVL.

The chain couples TRBV6-5 to TRBJ2-1; D is unresolved. This CDR3 is built from 16 residues. Trimming took 0 bases from V and 1 from J, leaving 10 bases between them. CDR1 and CDR2 from the germline V gene are MNHEY and SVGAGI. The DNA of the CDR3 is TGTGCCAGCAGTTACTCTCCTAACCTATCCTACAATGAGCAGTTCTTC. It codes for CASSYSPNLSYNEQFF.

This chain connects TRBV6-6 to TRBJ1-1, with 8 bases fitting TRBD1. The CDR3 has 15 residues. Germline assignment: CDR1 MNHNY and CDR2 SVGAGI (reference sequence). V was clipped by 5 bases and J by 5 bases; unmatched bases: 10. In nucleotides, the CDR3 is TGTGCCAGCAGTGACTATCAGGGGGCGGGTACTGAAGCTTTCTTT. This translates into CASSDYQGAGTEAFF.

The chain uses TRBV5-1 and TRBJ2-7; D unclear. The CDR3 spans 17 residues. The ends were cut back, 0 bases at V and 2 bases at J, with 18 bases in the middle. Germline V gene lookup returns CDR1 SGHRS and CDR2 YFSETQ. Here the CDR3 DNA reads TGCGCCAGCAGCTTGGAAGTTTTAAGTTCACAGCCCTACGAGCAGTACTTC. Protein: CASSLEVLSSQPYEQYF.

The chain couples TRBV6-1 to TRBJ2-7, with 9 bases lining up with TRBD1. The germline V gene has CDR1 MNHNS and CDR2 SASEGT. This CDR3 is built from 17 residues. V lost 4 bases to trimming and J lost 7 bases; unmatched junction nucleotides: 17. The CDR3 reads CASSARTGAARKSEQYV. The CDR3 bases are TGTGCCAGCAGTGCCCGGACAGGGGCGGCCAGGAAAAGTGAGCAGTACGTC.

The chain couples TRBV27 to TRBJ2-2; D is unresolved. This CDR3 is 16 amino acids long. Germline CDR1 is MNHEY and CDR2 is SMNVEV (reference sequence). The V and J ends lost 6 bases and 4 bases respectively, with 18 bases between them. CDR3 region: CASRALGPSPTGELFF. CDR3 nucleotide sequence: TGTGCCAGCAGGGCCCTTGGGCCGTCGCCCACCGGGGAGCTGTTTTTT.

The chain uses TRBV24-1 and TRBJ2-2; 10 nucleotides agree with TRBD2. This CDR3 is 17 amino acids long. V lost 7 bases, J lost 6 bases, and 13 bases stayed unmatched. From germline, CDR1 is KGHDR and CDR2 SFDVKD. The chain's CDR3 is CATSPTSSGRIAGELFF. DNA for the CDR3: TGTGCCACCAGCCCCACCTCTAGCGGGAGAATCGCCGGGGAGCTGTTTTTT.

The CDR3 protein is CASSLEGREETQYF. CDR3 coding DNA: TGCGCCAGCAGCTTGGAAGGGAGGGAAGAGACCCAGTACTTC. The gene calls are TRBV5-1 and TRBJ2-5; 7 nucleotides agree with TRBD2. The CDR3 covers 14 residues. Germline CDR1 reads SGHRS; CDR2 reads YFSETQ. V lost 0 bases, J lost 3 bases, and 2 bases stayed unmatched.

The chain combines TRBV18 with TRBJ2-3, with 13 bases lining up with TRBD2. The CDR3 runs 19 residues. Germline CDR1 and CDR2: KGHSH and LQKENI. J gave up 2 bases and V 3 bases, and 11 bases lay outside the gene matches. As DNA, the CDR3 is TGTGCCAGCTCACCTCGGACTAGCGGGAGAGTTGAGGCCACAGATACGCAGTATTTT. This encodes CASSPRTSGRVEATDTQYF.

This clone appeared once. The V call is TRBV6-6, the J call TRBJ2-7, with TRBD1 matching over 7 bases. CDR3 length: 13 amino acids. The J segment lost 4 bases and the V segment lost 5 bases, leaving 5 bases of the junction unmatched. Germline lookup yields CDR1 MNHNY and CDR2 SVGAGI (reference sequence). DNA of the CDR3: TGTGCCAGCAGTACGACAGGGTTTTACGAGCAGTACTTC. Protein: CASSTTGFYEQYF.

V is TRBV18 and J is TRBJ2-2; D perhaps matches TRBD2 (6 bases). CDR1 is KGHSH and CDR2 is LQKENI in the germline V gene. The CDR3 contains 15 residues. V gave up 6 bases and J gave up 0 bases, with 11 bases separating them. The CDR3 DNA reads as TGTGCCAGCTCCCCTAGCGATCCGAACACCGGGGAGCTGTTTTTT. This encodes CASSPSDPNTGELFF.

The chain carries TRBV9 and TRBJ2-3, with unresolved D. This CDR3 spans 16 amino acids. Germline V gene lookup returns CDR1 SGDLS and CDR2 YYNGEE. V was shortened by 0 bases and J by 1 base, with 12 bases between the two germline ends. The CDR3 bases are TGTGCCAGCAGCGTAGGCAGCGTAATGGGCACAGATACGCAGTATTTT. Protein sequence: CASSVGSVMGTDTQYF.

J is TRBJ1-3 and V is TRBV5-1, with 7 nucleotides matching TRBD1. CDR1 is SGHRS and CDR2 is YFSETQ in the germline V gene. This CDR3 comprises 14 residues. The ends lost 3 bases at V and 7 bases at J; junction bases unmatched: 7. The CDR3 DNA reads as TGCGCCAGCAGCTCGCAAGGACAGGACAACACCATATATTTT. It codes for CASSSQGQDNTIYF. The variable domain in full, completed from reference TRBV5-1 and TRBJ1-3, reads KAGVTQTPRYLIKTRGQQVTLSCSPISGHRSVSWYQQTPGQGLQFLFEYFSETQRNKGNFPGRFSGRQFSNSRSEMNVSTLELGDSALYLCASSSQGQDNTIYFGEGSWLTVV.

Worth noting for this clone: The sample holds other DNA sequences that translate to the same CDR3. V is TRBV28 and J is TRBJ1-1; D is possibly TRBD1 (6 bases). CDR1 is MDHEN and CDR2 is SYDVKM in the germline V gene. CDR3 length: 13 amino acids. The V end lost 1 base, the J end lost 6 bases, and 9 bases lay between the germline ends. The CDR3 DNA reads TGTGCCAGCAGTTTATCGACAGGCTCTGAAGCTTTCTTT. Amino acids: CASSLSTGSEAFF.

The chain has TRBV6-5 and TRBJ2-1; possible D gene TRBD1, 5 bases. The CDR3 runs 13 residues. Germline-derived CDR1 and CDR2 are MNHEY and SVGAGI. V lost 5 bases to trimming and J lost 6 bases, with 11 bases between them. CDR3 in amino acids: CASSSRAFNEQFF. In nucleotides, the CDR3 is TGTGCCAGCAGTAGCAGGGCATTCAATGAGCAGTTCTTC.